This T cell receptor beta chain was profiled in a study of blood T cells in healthy people across ages. Overall study results and limits: More naive CD4+ cells and higher diversity were found in long-lived than in aged donors.

The V end was cut by 0 bases, the J end by 0 bases, with 17 bases between. The V gene's germline CDR1 is MNHEY and CDR2 SVGEGT. The CDR3 sequence is 19 residues long. Regarding this clonotype: The antigen remains unidentified.

The second PCR ran about 7 to 12 cycles with a sample-barcoded 5' primer and J-beta primers. TCRdb itself ran the 5' RACE reads through MiXCR, one entry per CDR3 protein. Of 1.5 million or so distinct CDR3 sequences detected, less than 45% appear once; the ten largest clones hold more than 4%. Every donor gave 9 to 10 milliliters of peripheral blood. Isolation yielded PBMCs, at least 7 million per sample, in every case. The chain uses TRBV6-2 or TRBV6-3 and TRBJ1-4; no firm D call. The clonotype was recovered from a woman between 18 and 30 years old in good health. Sequenced sample: blood. The CDR3 region is CASSYSSVSSLATNEKLFF. CDR3 sequence (DNA): TGTGCCAGCAGTTACTCGAGTGTGTCCAGCCTTGCAACTAATGAAAAACTGTTTTTT.